The table lists the clone carrying this T cell receptor beta chain with many counts. The CDR3 covers 16 residues. With 5 bases removed from V and 0 bases from J, the gap between germline ends came to 15 bases. Germline lookup yields CDR1 MDHEN and CDR2 SYDVKM. Time point reported: patch test 1, 2 weeks after DPC sensitization. Stated treatment: therapeutic diphenylcyclopropenone sensitization with weekly scalp DPC. The entry originates in a study of human T cells and chemical hapten exposure. One entry per CDR3 protein, called by TCRdb with MiXCR from the RACE reads. This table has around 340,000 distinct CDR3 sequences, under 8% appearing once.

The chain couples TRBV28 to TRBJ2-3; D is unresolved. The sample was whole blood, taken in connection with sensitization to the hapten diphenylcyclopropenone (DPC). The origin of this receptor is a woman younger than 35 with alopecia areata. Some clones in this sample may be carry-over from other donors' samples. The CDR3 coding sequence is TGTGCCAGCAGTCCGGGCCTTTACTTTAGCACAGATACGCAGTATTTT. Its translation is CASSPGLYFSTDTQYF.